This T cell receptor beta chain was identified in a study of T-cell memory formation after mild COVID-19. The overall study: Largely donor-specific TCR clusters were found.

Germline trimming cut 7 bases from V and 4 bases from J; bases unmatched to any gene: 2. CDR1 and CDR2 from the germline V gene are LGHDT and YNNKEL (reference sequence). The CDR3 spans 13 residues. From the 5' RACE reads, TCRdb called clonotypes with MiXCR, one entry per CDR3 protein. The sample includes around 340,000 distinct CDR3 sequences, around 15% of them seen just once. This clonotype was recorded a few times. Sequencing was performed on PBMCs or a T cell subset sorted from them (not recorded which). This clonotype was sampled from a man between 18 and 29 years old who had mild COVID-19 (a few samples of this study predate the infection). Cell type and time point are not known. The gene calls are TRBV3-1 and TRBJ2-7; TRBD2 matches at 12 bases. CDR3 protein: CASTLAGGYEQYF. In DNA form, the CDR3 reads TGTGCCAGCACGCTAGCGGGGGGGTACGAGCAGTACTTC.